This T cell receptor (beta chain) originates from a study of cytomegalovirus exposure and HLA in healthy donors. Study-wide results and caveats: As was reported, the classifier diagnosed cytomegalovirus status with high specificity and sensitivity.

In the PCR, 60 Vbeta and 13 Jbeta primers were used. Profiling relied on immunoSEQ multiplex PCR, and the TCRdb table lists in-frame clones only, not all of them. Here the sample spans about 200,000 clones, 75% to 90% being singletons. This clone has only one observation. Its antigen is undetermined. Sequencing was done on a sample of PBMCs. The clonotype originates from a woman in her twenties or thirties in good health and CMV-seronegative.

The DNA of the CDR3 is TGTGCCAGCAGCCAAGATGGGGGGGGGACCTATGGCTACACCTTC. It is translated as CASSQDGGGTYGYTF. The chain joins TRBV4-2 to TRBJ1-2; perhaps TRBD1 as D (5 bases). Germline V gene lookup returns CDR1 LGHNA and CDR2 YNFKEQ. V lost 0 bases, J lost 4 bases, and 12 bases lay in between. The CDR3 totals 15 residues.